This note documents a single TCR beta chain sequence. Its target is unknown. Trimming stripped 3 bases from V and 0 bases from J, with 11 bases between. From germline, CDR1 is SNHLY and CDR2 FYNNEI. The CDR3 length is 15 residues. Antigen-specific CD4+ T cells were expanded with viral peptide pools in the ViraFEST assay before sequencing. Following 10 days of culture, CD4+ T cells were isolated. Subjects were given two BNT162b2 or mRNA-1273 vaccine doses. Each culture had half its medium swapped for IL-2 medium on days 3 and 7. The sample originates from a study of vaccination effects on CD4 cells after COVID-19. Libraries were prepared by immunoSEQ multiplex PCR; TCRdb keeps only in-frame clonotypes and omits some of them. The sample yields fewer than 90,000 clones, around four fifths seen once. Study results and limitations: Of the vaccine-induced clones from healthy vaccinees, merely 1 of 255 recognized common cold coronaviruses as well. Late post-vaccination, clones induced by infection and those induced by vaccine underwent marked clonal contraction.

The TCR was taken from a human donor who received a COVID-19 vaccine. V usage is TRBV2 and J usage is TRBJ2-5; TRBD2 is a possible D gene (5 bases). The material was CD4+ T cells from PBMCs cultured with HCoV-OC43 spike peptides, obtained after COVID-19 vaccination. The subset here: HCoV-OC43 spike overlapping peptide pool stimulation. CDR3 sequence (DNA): TGTGCCAGCAGTGATCCGAGCGGCTACCAAGAGACCCAGTACTTC. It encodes CASSDPSGYQETQYF.